The 10 T cell receptor beta chains in this list originate from one sample, sequenced in a study of cytomegalovirus exposure and HLA in healthy donors. The method was immunoSEQ multiplex PCR; TCRdb's version includes in-frame clones alone and lacks a portion of them. The sample includes 260,000 or so clones, around 87% seen only once; the top ten take around 0.92%. Sequenced sample: PBMCs. These receptors came from a woman younger than 30 in good health and CMV-seronegative.

The chain employs TRBV5-6 and TRBJ2-2; TRBD1 agrees at 9 bases. This CDR3 contains 16 residues. V shed 4 bases, J shed 7 bases, and the junction held 11 bases outside the gene matches. Germline lookup yields CDR1 SGHDT and CDR2 YYEEEE. The CDR3 protein is CASSEPGQGGDGELFF. As DNA, the CDR3 is TGTGCCAGCAGCGAGCCGGGACAGGGAGGGGACGGGGAGCTGTTTTTT.

About this clone: The sample holds other DNA sequences that translate to the same CDR3. V gene TRBV18 combines with J gene TRBJ2-7; a possible D gene is TRBD2 (5 bases). Per the germline V gene, CDR1 is KGHSH and CDR2 is LQKENI. The CDR3 consists of 14 residues. V shed 3 bases and J shed 2 bases, with 11 bases lying between them. In DNA, the CDR3 is TGTGCCAGCTCACCGTCGGGAAACACCTACGAGCAGTACTTC. It specifies CASSPSGNTYEQYF.

This chain uses TRBV27 with TRBJ1-1; TRBD1 might be the D (6 bases). Trimming shortened V by 0 bases and J by 4 bases, and 12 bases separated the two germline ends. CDR3 size: 15 residues. Germline V CDR1 and CDR2: MNHEY, SMNVEV (reference sequence). The CDR3 sequence: CASSLSRGAGTEAFF. CDR3 nucleotides: TGTGCCAGCAGTTTATCTCGGGGGGCTGGCACTGAAGCTTTCTTT.

The chain links TRBV14 to TRBJ2-7; 9 nucleotides match TRBD2. CDR1 and CDR2 (germline): SGHDN, FVKESK. The J segment lost 0 bases and the V segment lost 4 bases, leaving 7 bases of the junction unmatched. CDR3 length: 16 amino acids. The CDR3 DNA reads as TGTGCCAGCAGCCCGAAGCCTAGCGGGGCCTCCTACGAGCAGTACTTC. Protein sequence: CASSPKPSGASYEQYF.

Details on this clone: At one end, the junction sequence differs from germline, possibly due to a read error. CDR3 coding DNA: TGTACCAGCAGGGACAGGGGGCTGCTTGGGGAGCAGTACTTC. Its protein is CTSRDRGLLGEQYF. The genes are TRBV27 and TRBJ2-7; TRBD1 aligns across 12 bases. Looked up from germline, CDR1 is MNHEY and CDR2 is SMNVEV (reference sequence). The CDR3 has 14 amino acids.

The V and J genes are TRBV5-1 and TRBJ1-4; 8 bases agree with TRBD1. The length of the CDR3 is 15 residues. Germline values: CDR1 SGHRS, CDR2 YFSETQ. The V segment lost 4 bases and the J segment 7 bases; nucleotides outside the gene matches: 9. CDR3 DNA: TGCGCCAGCAGCCCCATGGACAGGGAGAGTGAAAAACTGTTTTTT. It codes for CASSPMDRESEKLFF.

The chain employs TRBV5-1 and TRBJ1-2; D possibly corresponds to TRBD1 (6 bases). CDR1 and CDR2 (germline): SGHRS, YFSETQ. V gave up 5 bases and J gave up 2 bases, with 16 bases separating them. This CDR3 comprises 15 residues. The chain's CDR3 is CASRTTTGLNYGYTF. The CDR3 nucleotides read TGCGCCAGCAGAACAACTACAGGGTTGAACTATGGCTACACCTTC.

The chain recombines TRBV9 with TRBJ2-1; D may be TRBD1 (5 bases). V lost 2 bases and J 8 bases, leaving 14 bases between the germline ends. The CDR3 spans 14 residues. Germline-derived CDR1 and CDR2 are SGDLS and YYNGEE. The CDR3 loop reads CASSVRTFFDEQFF. CDR3 in DNA: TGTGCCAGCAGCGTTAGGACATTCTTCGATGAGCAGTTCTTC.

Concerning this clone: The DNA is omitted, as the CDR3 cannot be located on it reliably, and the CDR3 follows TCRdb's listing. The chain links TRBV7-5 to TRBJ2-7; TRBD1, the table's D call, was not compared with the DNA. TRBV7-5 is designated a pseudogene. The CDR3 spans 14 amino acids, including both terminal residues. The CDR3 sequence is CARSWGQGIDEQYF.

The rearrangement joins TRBV6-6 to TRBJ2-3; TRBD1 matches 8 bases. The CDR3 has 15 amino acids. The germline V gene has CDR1 MNHNY and CDR2 SVGAGI (reference sequence). V gave up 5 bases and J gave up 1 base; unmatched junction bases: 5. The chain's CDR3 is CASSPQTGGTDTQYF. The CDR3 DNA is TGTGCCAGCAGTCCTCAGACAGGGGGCACAGATACGCAGTATTTT.